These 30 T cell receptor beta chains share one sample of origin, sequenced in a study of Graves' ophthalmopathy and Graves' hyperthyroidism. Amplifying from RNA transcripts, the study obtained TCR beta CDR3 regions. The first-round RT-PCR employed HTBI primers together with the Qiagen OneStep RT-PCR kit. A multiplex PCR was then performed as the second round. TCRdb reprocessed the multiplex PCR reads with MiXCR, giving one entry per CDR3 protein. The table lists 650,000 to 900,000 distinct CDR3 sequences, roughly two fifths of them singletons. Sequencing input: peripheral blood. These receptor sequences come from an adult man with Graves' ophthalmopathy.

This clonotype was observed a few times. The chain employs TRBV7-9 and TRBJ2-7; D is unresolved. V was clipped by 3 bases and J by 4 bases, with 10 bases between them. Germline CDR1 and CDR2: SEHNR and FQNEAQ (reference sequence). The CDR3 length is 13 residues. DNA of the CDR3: TGTGCCAGCAGCTTTGGGGAACCATACGAGCAGTACTTC. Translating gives CASSFGEPYEQYF.

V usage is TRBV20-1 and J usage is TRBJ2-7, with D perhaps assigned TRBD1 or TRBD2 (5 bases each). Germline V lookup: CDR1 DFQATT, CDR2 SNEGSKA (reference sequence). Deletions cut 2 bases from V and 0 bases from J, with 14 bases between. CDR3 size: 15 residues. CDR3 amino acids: CSARNSEGTSYEQYF. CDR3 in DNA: TGCAGTGCTAGAAACAGTGAAGGGACCTCCTACGAGCAGTACTTC.

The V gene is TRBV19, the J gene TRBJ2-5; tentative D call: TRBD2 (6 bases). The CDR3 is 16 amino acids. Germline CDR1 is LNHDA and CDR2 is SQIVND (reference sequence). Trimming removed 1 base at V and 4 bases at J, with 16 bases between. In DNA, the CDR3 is TGTGCCAGTAGTATAGGTTCGGGAGACCGGACAGAGACCCAGTACTTC. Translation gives CASSIGSGDRTETQYF. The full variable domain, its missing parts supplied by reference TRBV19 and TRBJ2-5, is DGGITQSPKYLFRKEGQNVTLSCEQNLNHDAMYWYRQDPGQGLRLIYYSQIVNDFQKGDIAEGYSVSREKKESFPLTVTSAQKNPTAFYLCASSIGSGDRTETQYFGPGTRLLVL.

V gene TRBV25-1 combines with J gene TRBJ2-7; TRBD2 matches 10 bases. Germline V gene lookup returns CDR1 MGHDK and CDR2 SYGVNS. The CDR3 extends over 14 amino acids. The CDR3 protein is CAQDVLAGAYEQYF. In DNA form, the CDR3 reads TGTGCTCAGGACGTGCTAGCGGGGGCTTACGAGCAGTACTTC.

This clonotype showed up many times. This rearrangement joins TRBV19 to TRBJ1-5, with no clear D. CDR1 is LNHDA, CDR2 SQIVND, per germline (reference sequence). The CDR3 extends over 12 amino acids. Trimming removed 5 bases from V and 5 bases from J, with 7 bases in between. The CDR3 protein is CASSPAYQPQHF. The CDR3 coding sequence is TGTGCCAGTAGTCCGGCTTATCAGCCCCAGCATTTT.

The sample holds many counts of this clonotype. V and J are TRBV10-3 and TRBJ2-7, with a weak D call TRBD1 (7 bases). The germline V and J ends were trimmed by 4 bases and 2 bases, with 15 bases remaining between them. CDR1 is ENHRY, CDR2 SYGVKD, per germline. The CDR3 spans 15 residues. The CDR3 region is CAISVAGGGAYEQYF. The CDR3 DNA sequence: TGTGCCATCAGTGTCGCAGGGGGAGGCGCCTACGAGCAGTACTTC.

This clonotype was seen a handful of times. CDR3 nucleotides: TGCAGTGCTAGGGGACAGGGGGCCTTCTCTTACGAGCAGTACTTC. This gives the protein CSARGQGAFSYEQYF. The chain links TRBV20-1 to TRBJ2-7, with 12 nucleotides matching TRBD1. This CDR3 spans 15 amino acids. The germline CDR1 and CDR2 sequences are DFQATT and SNEGSKA (reference sequence). V shed 3 bases, J shed 4 bases, and the junction held 7 bases outside the gene matches.

In nucleotides, the CDR3 is TGTGCCAGCAGCCAAGAAACCCTAACAGGGCTATTCACTGAAGCTTTCTTT. Its translation is CASSQETLTGLFTEAFF. V and J are TRBV7-9 and TRBJ1-1; possible D gene TRBD1, 6 bases. V gave up 5 bases and J gave up 4 bases, with 23 bases separating them. This CDR3 has 17 amino acids. Germline CDR1 and CDR2: SEHNR and FQNEAQ (reference sequence).

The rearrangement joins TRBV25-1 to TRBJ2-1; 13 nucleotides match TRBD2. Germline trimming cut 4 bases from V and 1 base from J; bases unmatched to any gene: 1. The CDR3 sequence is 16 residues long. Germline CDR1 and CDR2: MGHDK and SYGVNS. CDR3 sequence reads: CASSVTSGGSYNEQFF. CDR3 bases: TGTGCCAGCAGTGTGACTAGCGGGGGGTCCTACAATGAGCAGTTCTTC.

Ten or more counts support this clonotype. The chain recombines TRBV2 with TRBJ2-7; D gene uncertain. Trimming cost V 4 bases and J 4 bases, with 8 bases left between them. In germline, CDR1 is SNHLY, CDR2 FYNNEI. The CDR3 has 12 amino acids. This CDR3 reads CASSVGPYEQYF. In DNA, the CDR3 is TGTGCCAGCAGTGTCGGACCTTACGAGCAGTACTTC.

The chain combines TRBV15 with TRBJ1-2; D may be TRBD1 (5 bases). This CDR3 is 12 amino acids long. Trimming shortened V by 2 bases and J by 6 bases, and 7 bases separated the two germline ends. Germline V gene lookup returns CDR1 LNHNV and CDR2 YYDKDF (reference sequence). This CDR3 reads CATSRQGDGYTF. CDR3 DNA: TGTGCCACCAGCAGACAGGGAGATGGCTACACCTTC.

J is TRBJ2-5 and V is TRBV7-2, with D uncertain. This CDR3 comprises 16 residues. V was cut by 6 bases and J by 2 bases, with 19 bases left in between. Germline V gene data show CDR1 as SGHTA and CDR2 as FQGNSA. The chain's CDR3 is CASSPKTPIRQETQYF. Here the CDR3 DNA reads TGTGCCAGCAGTCCAAAAACCCCGATAAGACAAGAGACCCAGTACTTC. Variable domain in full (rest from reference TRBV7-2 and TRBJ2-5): GAGVSQSPSNKVTEKGKDVELRCDPISGHTALYWYRQSLGQGLEFLIYFQGNSAPDKSGLPSDRFSAERTGGSVSTLTIQRTQQEDSAVYLCASSPKTPIRQETQYFGPGTRLLVL.

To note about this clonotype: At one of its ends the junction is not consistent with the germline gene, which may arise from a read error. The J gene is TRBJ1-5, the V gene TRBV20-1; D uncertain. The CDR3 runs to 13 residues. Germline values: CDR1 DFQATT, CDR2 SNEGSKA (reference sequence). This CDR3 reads CSAGDTIDQPQHF. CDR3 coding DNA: TGCAGTGCTGGAGATACCATTGATCAGCCCCAGCATTTT.

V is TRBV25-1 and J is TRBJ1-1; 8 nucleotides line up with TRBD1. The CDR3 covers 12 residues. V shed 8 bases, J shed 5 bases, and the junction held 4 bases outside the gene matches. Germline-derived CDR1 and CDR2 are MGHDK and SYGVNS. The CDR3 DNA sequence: TGTGCCAGCCGCAGGGGGCTGACTGAAGCTTTCTTT. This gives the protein CASRRGLTEAFF.

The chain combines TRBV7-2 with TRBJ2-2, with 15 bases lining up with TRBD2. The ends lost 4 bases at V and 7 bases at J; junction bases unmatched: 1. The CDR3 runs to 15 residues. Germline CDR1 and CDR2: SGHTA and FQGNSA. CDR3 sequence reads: CASSSGLAGGGELFF. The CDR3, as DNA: TGTGCCAGCAGCTCGGGACTAGCGGGGGGCGGGGAGCTGTTTTTT.

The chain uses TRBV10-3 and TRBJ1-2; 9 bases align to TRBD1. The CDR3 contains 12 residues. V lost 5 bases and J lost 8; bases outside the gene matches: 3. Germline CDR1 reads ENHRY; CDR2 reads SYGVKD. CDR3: CAISPGTGGYTF. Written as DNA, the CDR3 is TGTGCCATCAGTCCCGGGACAGGGGGCTACACCTTC.

The CDR3 loop reads CASSLPGTGGTQPQHF. The DNA of the CDR3 is TGTGCCAGTAGTTTGCCCGGGACAGGGGGGACTCAGCCCCAGCATTTT. V is TRBV19 and J is TRBJ1-5; 11 positions agree with TRBD1. The germline gives CDR1 LNHDA, CDR2 SQIVND (reference sequence). After removal of 5 bases from V and 6 bases from J, the junction contained 9 bases not matched to a gene. This CDR3 is built from 16 residues.

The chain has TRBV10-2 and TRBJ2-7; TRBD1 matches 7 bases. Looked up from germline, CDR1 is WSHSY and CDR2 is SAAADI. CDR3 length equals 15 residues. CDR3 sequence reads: CVSSARGTVIHEQYF. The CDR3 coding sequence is TGCGTTAGCAGTGCTAGAGGGACAGTGATCCACGAGCAGTACTTC.

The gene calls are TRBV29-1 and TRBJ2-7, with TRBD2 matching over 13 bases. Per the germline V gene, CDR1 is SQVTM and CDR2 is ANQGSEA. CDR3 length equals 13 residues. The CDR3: CSIGTSGTDEQYF. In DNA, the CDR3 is TGCAGTATAGGGACTAGCGGGACCGACGAGCAGTACTTC.

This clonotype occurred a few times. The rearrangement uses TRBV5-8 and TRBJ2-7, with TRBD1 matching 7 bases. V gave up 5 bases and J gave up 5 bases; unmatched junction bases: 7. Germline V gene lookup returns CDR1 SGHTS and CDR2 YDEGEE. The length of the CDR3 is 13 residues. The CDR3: CASRFRQGHEQYF. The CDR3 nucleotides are TGTGCCAGCAGATTCCGACAGGGTCACGAGCAGTACTTC.

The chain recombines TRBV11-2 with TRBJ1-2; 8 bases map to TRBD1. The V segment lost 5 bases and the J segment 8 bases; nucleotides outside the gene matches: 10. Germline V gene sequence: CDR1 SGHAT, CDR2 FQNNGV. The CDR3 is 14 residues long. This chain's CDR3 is CASSPWTGRSGYTF. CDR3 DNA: TGTGCCAGCAGCCCATGGACAGGGAGGAGCGGCTACACCTTC.

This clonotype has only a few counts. Here the CDR3 reads CASSYSRTGNYEQYF. Written as DNA, the CDR3 is TGTGCCAGCAGTTACTCACGGACAGGGAACTACGAGCAGTACTTC. The gene calls are TRBV6-1 and TRBJ2-7, with 8 bases matching TRBD1. Trimming cost V 5 bases and J 3 bases; bases outside gene matches: 9. CDR3 length: 15 amino acids. Germline V gene sequence: CDR1 MNHNS, CDR2 SASEGT.

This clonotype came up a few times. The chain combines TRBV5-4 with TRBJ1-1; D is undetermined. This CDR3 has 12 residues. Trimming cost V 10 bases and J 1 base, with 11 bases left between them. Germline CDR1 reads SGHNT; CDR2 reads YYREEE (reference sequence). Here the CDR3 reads CAGSAENTEAFF. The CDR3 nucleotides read TGTGCCGGCTCGGCCGAGAACACTGAAGCTTTCTTT.

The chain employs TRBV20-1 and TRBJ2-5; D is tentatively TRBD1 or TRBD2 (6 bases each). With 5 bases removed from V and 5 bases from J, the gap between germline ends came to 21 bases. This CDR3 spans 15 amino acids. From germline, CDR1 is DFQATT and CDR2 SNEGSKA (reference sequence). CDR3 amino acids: CSAQGGSRSRETQYF. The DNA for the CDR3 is TGCAGTGCTCAAGGGGGGAGCCGCTCTCGGGAGACCCAGTACTTC.

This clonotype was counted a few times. Written as DNA, the CDR3 is TGTGCCAGCAGGGGCGCTAGCTCCTACGAGCAGTACTTC. It codes for CASRGASSYEQYF. V and J are TRBV2 and TRBJ2-7; D not resolved. Deletions cut 6 bases from V and 0 bases from J, with 9 bases between. The germline gives CDR1 SNHLY, CDR2 FYNNEI. The CDR3 runs to 13 residues.

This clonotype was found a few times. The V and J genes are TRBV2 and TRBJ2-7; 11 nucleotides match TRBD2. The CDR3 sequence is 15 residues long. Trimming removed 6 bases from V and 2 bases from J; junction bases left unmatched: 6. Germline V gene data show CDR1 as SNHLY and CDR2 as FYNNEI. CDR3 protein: CASREGLAATYEQYF. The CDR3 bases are TGTGCCAGCAGAGAGGGACTAGCGGCAACCTACGAGCAGTACTTC.

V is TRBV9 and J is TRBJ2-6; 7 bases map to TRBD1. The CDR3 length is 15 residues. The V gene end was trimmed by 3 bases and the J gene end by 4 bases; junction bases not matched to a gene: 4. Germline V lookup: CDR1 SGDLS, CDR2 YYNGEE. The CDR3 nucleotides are TGTGCCAGCAGCGACACAGGGGTCGGGGCCAACGTCCTGACTTTC. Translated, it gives CASSDTGVGANVLTF.

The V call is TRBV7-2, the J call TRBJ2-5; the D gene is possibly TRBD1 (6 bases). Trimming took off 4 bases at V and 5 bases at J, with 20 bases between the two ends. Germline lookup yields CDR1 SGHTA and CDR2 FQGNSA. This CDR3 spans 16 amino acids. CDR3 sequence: CASSYRPPGGYETQYF. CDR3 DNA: TGTGCCAGCAGCTATCGTCCCCCTGGGGGCTACGAGACCCAGTACTTC.

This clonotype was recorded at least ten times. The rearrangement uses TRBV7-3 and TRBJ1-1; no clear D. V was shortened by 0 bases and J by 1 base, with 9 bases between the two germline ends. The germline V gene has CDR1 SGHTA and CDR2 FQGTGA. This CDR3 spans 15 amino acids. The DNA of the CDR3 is TGTGCCAGCAGCTTAACGGCAGACCCGAACACTGAAGCTTTCTTT. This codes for CASSLTADPNTEAFF.

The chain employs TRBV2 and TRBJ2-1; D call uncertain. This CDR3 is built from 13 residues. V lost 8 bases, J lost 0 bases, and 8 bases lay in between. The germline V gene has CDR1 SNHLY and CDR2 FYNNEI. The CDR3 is CASLGSSYNEQFF. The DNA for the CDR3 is TGTGCCAGCTTAGGTAGCTCCTACAATGAGCAGTTCTTC.